These 10 T cell receptor beta chains share one sample of origin, sequenced in a study of T-cell memory formation after mild COVID-19 (dated by TCRdb to 2020 to 2023). Libraries were made using 5' RACE. The sample was run on an Illumina NovaSeq 6000. TCRdb's own reprocessing of the public reads used fastp at Q25 and MiXCR and kept productive beta chains. Here each entry gathers all rows of one CDR3 protein and keeps the most common genes and DNA. The sample includes about 110,000 distinct CDR3 sequences, with about 18% observed a single time. The leading ten clones occupy roughly 6% of the sample. Specimen: PBMCs or a T cell subset sorted from them (not recorded which). The receptor set was obtained from a man aged 18 to 29 who had mild COVID-19 (a few samples of this study predate the infection). The sample titles of this study are shuffled in the database, so cell type and time point are left out; the donor was told from shared clones.

The chain employs TRBV20-1 and TRBJ2-5, with D perhaps TRBD2 (7 bases). The CDR3 loop spans 13 amino acids. Germline-derived CDR1 and CDR2 are DFQATT and SNEGSKA (reference sequence). The chain's CDR3 is CSPGKGGGETQYF. In nucleotides, the CDR3 is TGCAGCCCGGGAAAGGGAGGGGGGGAGACCCAGTACTTC.

J is TRBJ2-5 and V is TRBV20-1, with TRBD1 matching 8 bases. The CDR3 totals 14 residues. With 3 bases clipped from V and 2 bases from J, the junction kept 5 bases outside the gene matches. Per the germline V gene, CDR1 is DFQATT and CDR2 is SNEGSKA (reference sequence). The CDR3 protein is CSARDRVLQETQYF. The CDR3 nucleotides are TGCAGTGCTAGGGACAGGGTGCTACAAGAGACCCAGTACTTC.

This clonotype was observed a few times. The CDR3 reads CATSRDLGGGEAFF. The CDR3 nucleotides read TGTGCCACCAGCAGAGATCTGGGGGGCGGTGAAGCTTTCTTT. The chain recombines TRBV15 with TRBJ1-1; a possible D gene is TRBD1 (6 bases). V was pared by 0 bases and J by 7 bases, with 12 bases between. This CDR3 is built from 14 residues. Per the germline V gene, CDR1 is LNHNV and CDR2 is YYDKDF (reference sequence).

The table lists this clonotype with many counts. This chain connects TRBV7-2 to TRBJ2-5; the D gene could be TRBD1 or TRBD2 (5 bases each). The CDR3 sequence is 14 residues long. Trimming left V 3 bases short and J 5 bases short, with 13 bases between. The germline V gene has CDR1 SGHTA and CDR2 FQGNSA. The CDR3 sequence: CASSLGDPRETQYF. CDR3 coding DNA: TGTGCCAGCAGCTTGGGGGACCCCCGGGAGACCCAGTACTTC. Variable domain in full (rest from reference TRBV7-2 and TRBJ2-5): GAGVSQSPSNKVTEKGKDVELRCDPISGHTALYWYRQSLGQGLEFLIYFQGNSAPDKSGLPSDRFSAERTGGSVSTLTIQRTQQEDSAVYLCASSLGDPRETQYFGPGTRLLVL.

This clonotype was counted ten times or more. J is TRBJ2-1 and V is TRBV6-2 or TRBV6-3, with 8 bases identical to TRBD2. Germline CDR1 MNHEY, CDR2 SVGEGT. CDR3 length: 15 residues. V was clipped by 2 bases and J by 7 bases; unmatched bases: 7. CDR3 DNA sequence: TGTGCCAGCAGTTACCTCCCGGGGGGGACGAATGAGCAGTTCTTC. Amino acid sequence: CASSYLPGGTNEQFF.

This clonotype was seen a few times. The chain has TRBV12-3 or TRBV12-4 and TRBJ1-5; D is unclear. There are 15 residues in the CDR3. Trimming left V 3 bases short and J 3 bases short, with 12 bases between. CDR3 protein: CASSFDVRFNQPQHF. The CDR3 DNA is TGTGCCAGCAGTTTTGATGTCCGTTTCAATCAGCCCCAGCATTTT.

The rearrangement links TRBV20-1 to TRBJ2-7; either TRBD1 or TRBD2 may supply D (6 bases each). Germline CDR1 and CDR2: DFQATT and SNEGSKA (reference sequence). This CDR3 has 13 amino acids. V lost 6 bases to trimming and J lost 2 bases, with 14 bases between them. This CDR3 is CSALGGFPYEQYF. Written as DNA, the CDR3 is TGCAGTGCCCTAGGGGGGTTCCCCTACGAGCAGTACTTC.

Remarks on this clonotype: The junction shows a germline mismatch at one end, possibly a read error. V gene TRBV7-9 combines with J gene TRBJ2-5; 10 bases fit TRBD2. Germline values: CDR1 SEHNR, CDR2 FQNEAQ (reference sequence). The CDR3 spans 14 residues. CDR3 residues: CASTLAGGKETQYF. CDR3 in DNA: TGTGCCAGCACCTTAGCGGGGGGTAAAGAGACCCAGTACTTC.

This clonotype was recorded a few times. The genes are TRBV5-1 and TRBJ2-5; 7 bases are shared with TRBD1. Germline CDR1 SGHRS, CDR2 YFSETQ. Trimming cost V 3 bases and J 5 bases; bases outside gene matches: 7. The CDR3 is 14 amino acids. CDR3 protein: CASSYDRESETQYF. Here the CDR3 DNA reads TGCGCCAGCAGCTACGACAGGGAATCGGAGACCCAGTACTTC.

The chain joins TRBV5-1 to TRBJ2-3, with a weak D call TRBD1 (6 bases). The CDR3 is made up of 16 amino acids. Trimming took 5 bases from V and 2 from J, leaving 18 bases between them. Germline values: CDR1 SGHRS, CDR2 YFSETQ. CDR3 in amino acids: CASRILTGTATDTQYF. The CDR3, as DNA: TGCGCCAGCAGGATCCTCACAGGGACCGCCACAGATACGCAGTATTTT.